The present TCR beta chain was sequenced within a study of regulatory T cells in long-lasting Graves disease. As to time point: newly diagnosed GD, antithyroid drugs for less than 3 months. Isolated PBMC RNA provided the starting material for the TCR library. This clonotype was counted many times. Relying on iRepertoire HTBI primers and Arm-PCR of CDR3 regions, the team built TCR beta libraries. The authors' processing: 62 TRBV and roughly 13 TRBJ segments were identified across samples. TCRdb passed the multiplex PCR reads through MiXCR, listing each CDR3 protein once. These V and J calls derive from TCRdb rather than the authors' analysis. In the table there are hundreds of thousands of distinct CDR3 sequences, 15% of which are singletons. This sample was shared with a second study, whose subject was T cells in Graves' hyperthyroidism and ophthalmopathy. This second study says: Researchers ran a first-round RT-PCR on the TCR CDR3 using the HTBI primer set.

The specimen comprised peripheral blood mononuclear cells (PBMCs), sampled at new diagnosis, from a patient treated with antithyroid drugs. This clonotype originated in a woman aged 40 to 50 with Graves disease.

CDR3 DNA: TGTGCCAGCAGTCTGACTAGCGGGATAAGCGAGCAGTACTTC. Protein sequence: CASSLTSGISEQYF. The chain employs TRBV28 and TRBJ2-7, with 11 bases identical to TRBD2. Germline assignment: CDR1 MDHEN and CDR2 SYDVKM. With 5 bases clipped from V and 6 bases from J, the junction kept 6 bases outside the gene matches. The CDR3 consists of 14 residues.